One sample yielded the 22 T cell receptor beta chains listed below, sequenced in a study of blood T cell repertoires in COVID-19. The method was immunoSEQ multiplex PCR; TCRdb's version includes in-frame clones alone and lacks a portion of them. Of under 100,000 clones in the sample, around four fifths were seen once. Sequenced: peripheral blood. Receptors were obtained from a man aged 55 to 70 with COVID-19, enrolled during active disease.

V gene TRBV29-1 combines with J gene TRBJ1-2; D remains ambiguous. V lost 6 bases and J 0 bases, leaving 8 bases between the germline ends. The CDR3 length is 12 residues. Germline CDR1 is SQVTM and CDR2 is ANQGSEA. CDR3 in DNA: TGCAGCGTCGAGAGTCCTAACTATGGCTACACCTTC. It translates to CSVESPNYGYTF.

This clone was observed a single time. The chain is built from TRBV7-9 and TRBJ1-1, with D perhaps matching TRBD1 (5 bases). Per germline, CDR1 SEHNR and CDR2 FQNEAQ (reference sequence). V shed 5 bases and J shed 0 bases, with 10 bases lying between them. CDR3 length equals 14 residues. CDR3 loop: CASSLRAMNTEAFF. In DNA, the CDR3 is TGTGCCAGCAGCCTCAGGGCGATGAACACTGAAGCTTTCTTT.

The rearrangement joins TRBV27 to TRBJ2-3, with D tentatively TRBD2 (5 bases). Deletions cut 1 base from V and 10 bases from J, with 9 bases between. Germline assignment: CDR1 MNHEY and CDR2 SMNVEV (reference sequence). The CDR3 extends over 12 amino acids. Written as DNA, the CDR3 is TGTGCCAGCAGTTTATTGACCGGGGCGCAGTATTTT. Translating it yields CASSLLTGAQYF.

The V call is TRBV11-2, the J call TRBJ2-1; weak D call: TRBD2 (6 bases). With 5 bases removed from V and 4 bases from J, the gap between germline ends came to 15 bases. Germline V gene data show CDR1 as SGHAT and CDR2 as FQNNGV. The CDR3 covers 15 residues. The CDR3 DNA is TGTGCCAGCAGCGGGGGACTGCCACTTTACAATGAGCAGTTCTTC. The encoded protein is CASSGGLPLYNEQFF.

As DNA, the CDR3 is TGTGCCAGCAGCCGACAGGGCTCCTACGAGCAGTACTTC. It specifies CASSRQGSYEQYF. The chain has TRBV11-3 and TRBJ2-7, with TRBD1 matching 7 bases. The CDR3 has 13 amino acids. J lost 0 bases, V lost 5 bases, and 1 base had no gene match. Germline CDR1 SGHNT, CDR2 YENEEA.

The chain is built from TRBV9 and TRBJ1-3, with D unclear. CDR3 length: 17 amino acids. V was trimmed by 4 bases and J by 0 bases, leaving 17 bases between them. Germline-derived CDR1 and CDR2 are SGDLS and YYNGEE. CDR3 DNA sequence: TGTGCCAGCAGCCCCCACGGAGGAACCCTCTCTGGAAACACCATATATTTT. Its translation: CASSPHGGTLSGNTIYF.

The chain employs TRBV4-1 and TRBJ2-1; 9 bases are shared with TRBD1. V shed 3 bases, J shed 7 bases, and the junction held 10 bases outside the gene matches. There are 16 residues in the CDR3. CDR1 and CDR2 (germline): MGHRA, YSYEKL. The CDR3 nucleotides are TGCGCCAGCAGCCAGGCTACAGGGGGCGCGGTGAATGAGCAGTTCTTC. Translation gives CASSQATGGAVNEQFF.

The V and J genes are TRBV11-2 and TRBJ1-3; D might be TRBD1 (6 bases). Germline CDR1 reads SGHAT; CDR2 reads FQNNGV. CDR3 size: 18 residues. Deletions cut 5 bases from V and 1 base from J, with 21 bases between. The chain's CDR3 is CASSPLVGQGSSGNTIYF. As DNA, the CDR3 is TGTGCCAGCAGCCCCCTTGTGGGTCAGGGGAGTTCTGGAAACACCATATATTTT.

The genes are TRBV7-9 and TRBJ2-7, with D tentatively TRBD1 (6 bases). Germline V CDR1 and CDR2: SEHNR, FQNEAQ (reference sequence). CDR3 size: 14 residues. With 5 bases removed from V and 3 bases from J, the gap between germline ends came to 14 bases. The CDR3 loop reads CASSPNPGVYEQYF. The CDR3 region has the DNA TGTGCCAGCAGCCCCAACCCAGGGGTCTACGAGCAGTACTTC.

The V and J genes are TRBV11-3 and TRBJ2-1; D possibly corresponds to TRBD2 (5 bases). The CDR3 sequence is 16 residues long. CDR1 and CDR2 (germline): SGHNT, YENEEA. The V end lost 1 base, the J end lost 2 bases, and 12 bases lay between the germline ends. This CDR3 is CASSLVGLETYNEQFF. The CDR3 nucleotides read TGTGCCAGCAGCTTAGTCGGACTTGAAACCTACAATGAGCAGTTCTTC.

V gene TRBV6-1 combines with J gene TRBJ2-7; 8 bases match TRBD2. CDR1 and CDR2 (germline): MNHNS, SASEGT. J gave up 2 bases and V 3 bases, and 6 bases lay outside the gene matches. This CDR3 is built from 15 residues. The CDR3 region has the DNA TGTGCCAGCAGTGATAGCGGGGCCCCCGCCTACGAGCAGTACTTC. This sequence encodes CASSDSGAPAYEQYF.

The rearrangement links TRBV10-3 to TRBJ2-7; D is perhaps TRBD2 (6 bases). Between the trimmed V and J ends, which lost 0 bases and 5 bases, there was a span of 14 bases. The CDR3 consists of 15 residues. Germline CDR1 ENHRY, CDR2 SYGVKD. The DNA for the CDR3 is TGTGCCATCAGTGAGTCGAAAGGGACTCTAGACGAGCAGTACTTC. It specifies CAISESKGTLDEQYF.

V is TRBV6-5 and J is TRBJ2-5; no clear D gene. Germline CDR1 MNHEY, CDR2 SVGAGI. V was trimmed by 6 bases and J by 0 bases, leaving 5 bases between them. This CDR3 has 12 residues. CDR3 in DNA: TGTGCCAGCAGGGGCCACCAAGAGACCCAGTACTTC. It encodes CASRGHQETQYF.

The rearrangement links TRBV30 to TRBJ2-1; 9 nucleotides line up with TRBD2. J lost 5 bases, V lost 1 base, and 6 bases had no gene match. This CDR3 contains 15 residues. Germline CDR1 GTSNPN, CDR2 SVGIG (reference sequence). The DNA for the CDR3 is TGTGCCTGGAGTGGGGTAGCGGGAGCAAACAATGAGCAGTTCTTC. Its protein is CAWSGVAGANNEQFF.

The rearrangement uses TRBV2 and TRBJ1-2, with D maybe TRBD1 (6 bases). The CDR3 runs 12 residues. The germline CDR1 and CDR2 sequences are SNHLY and FYNNEI. Trimming left V 8 bases short and J 8 bases short, with 15 bases between. The CDR3 DNA sequence: TGTGCCAGCCACGGGGGGCCGGGGGGCTACACCTTC. This sequence encodes CASHGGPGGYTF.

The rearrangement links TRBV24-1 to TRBJ2-7, with 8 bases identical to TRBD2. The CDR3 sequence is 16 residues long. Per germline, CDR1 KGHDR and CDR2 SFDVKD. Trimming removed 3 bases from V and 2 bases from J; junction bases left unmatched: 8. CDR3 in amino acids: CATSDPPGLGTYEQYF. The CDR3 DNA follows: TGTGCCACCAGTGATCCACCGGGACTAGGGACCTACGAGCAGTACTTC.

This clone was seen ten or more times. This chain joins TRBV5-5 and TRBJ2-1; D is possibly TRBD2 (7 bases). Trimming took 5 bases from V and 8 from J, leaving 14 bases between them. Germline V gene sequence: CDR1 SGHKS, CDR2 YYEKEE (reference sequence). This CDR3 has 13 residues. The CDR3 DNA reads TGTGCCAGCAGTGGGGGGGACACAGATGAGCAGTTCTTC. Translated, it gives CASSGGDTDEQFF.

The chain carries TRBV19 and TRBJ2-7; D unclear. Trimming shortened V by 3 bases and J by 1 base, and 10 bases separated the two germline ends. The CDR3 extends over 14 amino acids. CDR1 is LNHDA, CDR2 SQIVND, per germline (reference sequence). DNA of the CDR3: TGTGCCAGTAGTATGCTCTTGGCATCCTACGAGCAGTACTTC. Translation: CASSMLLASYEQYF.

The chain joins TRBV2 to TRBJ1-5; tentative D call: TRBD1 (6 bases). Trimming took off 4 bases at V and 1 base at J, with 11 bases between the two ends. This CDR3 contains 15 residues. Germline values: CDR1 SNHLY, CDR2 FYNNEI. The CDR3 coding sequence is TGTGCCAGCAGTGCAGGGGCCGCGAGCAATCAGCCCCAGCATTTT. Amino acid sequence: CASSAGAASNQPQHF.

The chain carries TRBV15 and TRBJ1-5; D call uncertain. This CDR3 region has 14 residues. Germline V lookup: CDR1 LNHNV, CDR2 YYDKDF (reference sequence). The V gene lost 8 bases and the J gene lost 5 bases, with 16 bases spanning the gap. CDR3 nucleotides: TGTGCCACCTCAGGACTCCGGAGCGATCAGCCCCAGCATTTT. This encodes CATSGLRSDQPQHF.

This clone was counted once. This chain uses TRBV5-1 with TRBJ2-3; D is possibly TRBD2 (6 bases). Germline V gives CDR1 SGHRS, CDR2 YFSETQ. Trimming left V 2 bases short and J 2 bases short, with 12 bases between. This CDR3 has 15 amino acids. The CDR3 nucleotides are TGCGCCAGCAGCTTTAGCGGCAAATACACAGATACGCAGTATTTT. This encodes CASSFSGKYTDTQYF. Combining the CDR3 with reference TRBV5-1 and TRBJ2-3 gives the whole variable domain KAGVTQTPRYLIKTRGQQVTLSCSPISGHRSVSWYQQTPGQGLQFLFEYFSETQRNKGNFPGRFSGRQFSNSRSEMNVSTLELGDSALYLCASSFSGKYTDTQYFGPGTRLTVL.

V gene TRBV7-2 combines with J gene TRBJ1-2; D is undetermined. CDR3 length: 14 residues. Germline V gene data show CDR1 as SGHTA and CDR2 as FQGNSA. Trimming cost V 7 bases and J 3 bases, with 15 bases left between them. CDR3 DNA sequence: TGTGCCAGCACAATAAGCGCCGGGGACTATGGCTACACCTTC. Residues: CASTISAGDYGYTF.